One and the same sample provided the 4 T cell receptor beta chains below, sequenced in a study of blood T cell repertoires in COVID-19. Sequencing used immunoSEQ multiplex PCR; TCRdb keeps in-frame clones, though not all of them. The data contain 150,000 or so clones, 75% to 90% of them singletons. The sequenced sample consisted of PBMCs or T cells enriched from blood (not recorded which). These TCRs come from a man between 65 and 85 years old who had been exposed to COVID-19.

This clone was observed a single time. This chain uses TRBV10-2 with TRBJ2-2; 12 bases match TRBD2. Trimming took 3 bases from V and 1 from J; bases not matched to a gene: 9. CDR1 WSHSY and CDR2 SAAADI come from the germline V gene. The CDR3 is made up of 19 amino acids. The DNA for the CDR3 is TGCGCCAGCAGTGACGCGACTAGCGGGGGTTTAGTGAACACCGGGGAGCTGTTTTTT. Translating it yields CASSDATSGGLVNTGELFF.

The J gene is TRBJ2-1, the V gene TRBV11-2, with D unresolved. The CDR3 spans 15 residues. V lost 7 bases, J lost 0 bases, and 13 bases lay in between. Germline V gives CDR1 SGHAT, CDR2 FQNNGV. The DNA for the CDR3 is TGTGCCAGCAACGGCGGTGAGACCTCCTACAATGAGCAGTTCTTC. This translates into CASNGGETSYNEQFF.

The V gene is TRBV5-4, the J gene TRBJ2-4, with D tentatively TRBD1 (6 bases). CDR1 and CDR2 (germline): SGHNT, YYREEE (reference sequence). V was cut by 4 bases and J by 6 bases, with 14 bases left in between. This CDR3 region has 14 residues. This CDR3 reads CASSRDTRGNIQYF. The CDR3 coding sequence is TGTGCCAGCAGCAGGGACACTAGGGGAAACATTCAGTACTTC.

This chain links TRBV7-8 with TRBJ1-5; 10 nucleotides align to TRBD1. The V segment lost 4 bases and the J segment 0 bases; nucleotides outside the gene matches: 9. From germline, CDR1 is SGHVS and CDR2 FQNEAQ. This CDR3 has 18 amino acids. Written as DNA, the CDR3 is TGTGCCAGCAGCTCCCGGGACAGGGGTTTTAGTAGCAATCAGCCCCAGCATTTT. As protein: CASSSRDRGFSSNQPQHF. Based on the CDR3 plus reference TRBV7-8 and TRBJ1-5, the full variable domain is GAGVSQSPRYKVAKRGQDVALRCDPISGHVSLFWYQQALGQGPEFLTYFQNEAQLDKSGLPSDRFFAERPEGSVSTLKIQRTQQEDSAVYLCASSSRDRGFSSNQPQHFGDGTRLSIL.